The source of this TCR beta chain is a study of T cells in localized non-small cell lung cancer. By its share, this clone is medium-sized (0.01 to 0.1%). This CDR3 is 14 amino acids long. The V end was cut by 5 bases, the J end by 0 bases, with 10 bases between. The germline CDR1 and CDR2 sequences are SGHNT and YENEEA. Some clones are missing from TCRdb's copy, which holds only in-frame ones; the method was immunoSEQ multiplex PCR. The sample holds around 2,200 clones; approximately 30% are singletons and the top ten take about 9.3%. Here the sequenced sample was normal lung tissue next to the tumor, taken before any cancer treatment. J is TRBJ1-1 and V is TRBV11-3; no reliable D call. The TCR originated in a man aged 35-69 years with stage III lung adenocarcinoma. The CDR3: CASSPGMLNTEAFF. The CDR3 bases are TGTGCCAGCAGCCCCGGGATGTTGAACACTGAAGCTTTCTTT.